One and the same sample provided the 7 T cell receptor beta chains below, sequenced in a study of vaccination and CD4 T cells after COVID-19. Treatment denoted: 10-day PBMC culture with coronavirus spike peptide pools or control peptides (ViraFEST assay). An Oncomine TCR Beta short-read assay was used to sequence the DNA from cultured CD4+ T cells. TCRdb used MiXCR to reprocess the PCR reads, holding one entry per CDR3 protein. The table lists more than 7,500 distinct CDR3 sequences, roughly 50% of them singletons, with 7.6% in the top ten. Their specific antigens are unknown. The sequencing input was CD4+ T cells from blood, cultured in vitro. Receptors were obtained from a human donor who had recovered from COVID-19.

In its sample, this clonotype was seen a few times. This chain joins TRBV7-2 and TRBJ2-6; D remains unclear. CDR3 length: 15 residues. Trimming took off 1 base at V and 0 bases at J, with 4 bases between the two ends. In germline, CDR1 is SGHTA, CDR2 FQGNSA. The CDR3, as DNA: TGTGCCAGCAGCTTAGTCCCCTCTGGGGCCAACGTCCTGACTTTC. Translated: CASSLVPSGANVLTF.

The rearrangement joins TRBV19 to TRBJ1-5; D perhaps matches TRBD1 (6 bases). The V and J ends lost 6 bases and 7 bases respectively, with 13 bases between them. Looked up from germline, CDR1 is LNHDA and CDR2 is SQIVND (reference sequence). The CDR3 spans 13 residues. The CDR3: CASSTGTGQPQHF. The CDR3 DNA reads TGTGCCAGTAGCACAGGGACGGGGCAGCCCCAGCATTTT.

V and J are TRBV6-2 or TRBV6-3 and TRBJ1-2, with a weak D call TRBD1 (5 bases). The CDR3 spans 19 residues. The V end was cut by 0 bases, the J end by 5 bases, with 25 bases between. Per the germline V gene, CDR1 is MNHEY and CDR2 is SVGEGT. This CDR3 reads CASSYSDSLALGGRYGYTF. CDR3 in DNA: TGTGCCAGCAGTTACTCAGACAGCCTGGCACTTGGCGGACGGTATGGCTACACCTTC.

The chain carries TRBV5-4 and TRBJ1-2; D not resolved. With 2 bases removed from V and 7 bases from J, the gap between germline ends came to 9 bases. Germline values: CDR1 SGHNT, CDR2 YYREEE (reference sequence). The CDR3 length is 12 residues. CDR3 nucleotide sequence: TGTGCCAGCAGCTTCGTGGGATCTGGCTACACCTTC. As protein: CASSFVGSGYTF.

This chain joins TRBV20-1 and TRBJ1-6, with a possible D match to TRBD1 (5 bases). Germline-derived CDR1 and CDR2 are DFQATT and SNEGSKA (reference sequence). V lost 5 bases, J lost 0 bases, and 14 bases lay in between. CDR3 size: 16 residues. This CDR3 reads CSAAGEGSSYNSPLHF. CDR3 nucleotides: TGCAGTGCTGCGGGAGAGGGGAGCTCCTATAATTCACCCCTCCACTTT.

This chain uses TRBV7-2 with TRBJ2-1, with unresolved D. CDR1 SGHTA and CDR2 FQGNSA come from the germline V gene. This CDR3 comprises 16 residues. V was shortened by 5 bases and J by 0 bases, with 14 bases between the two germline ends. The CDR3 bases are TGTGCCAGCAGCGGCCAGGAAGCCGGCTCCTACAATGAGCAGTTCTTC. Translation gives CASSGQEAGSYNEQFF.

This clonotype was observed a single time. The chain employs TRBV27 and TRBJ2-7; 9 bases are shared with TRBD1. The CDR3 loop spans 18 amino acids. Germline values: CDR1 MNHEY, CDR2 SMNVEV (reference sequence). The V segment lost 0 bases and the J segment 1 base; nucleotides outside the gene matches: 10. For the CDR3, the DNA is TGTGCCAGCAGTTTATCGCCCCCGGGACAGGGTATTTCCTACGAGCAGTACTTC. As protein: CASSLSPPGQGISYEQYF.